This T cell receptor beta chain was observed in a study of shared clonotypes between healthy human individuals. The authors' processing: Owing to the provision of junction-only sequences devoid of quality scores by immunoSEQ, filtering differed. Some clones are missing from TCRdb's copy, which holds only in-frame ones; the method was immunoSEQ multiplex PCR. That table gives V, J and clone size, and the DNA gave D and trimming. In the table there are around 500,000 clones, approximately 81% of which are singletons. CDR1 SGDLS and CDR2 YYNGEE come from the germline V gene. V gave up 4 bases and J gave up 7 bases, with 12 bases separating them. CDR3 size: 13 residues.

This clonotype originated in a woman between 40 and 50 years old in good health. Some clones in this sample may be carry-over from other donors' samples. Material for sequencing was PBMCs. V is TRBV9 and J is TRBJ2-1, with D perhaps matching TRBD2 (6 bases). The CDR3 DNA sequence: TGTGCCAGCAGCCCCGAGGGAGGAAATGAGCAGTTCTTC. Translating gives CASSPEGGNEQFF.